This T cell receptor (beta chain) emerged from a study of blood T cell repertoires in COVID-19. Repertoires were generated with immunoSEQ multiplex PCR, while TCRdb's copy carries only in-frame clones and drops some. The table includes about 190,000 clones, around 80% detected once. V dropped 1 base and J dropped 12 bases, with 7 bases sitting between them. Germline values: CDR1 SGHAT, CDR2 FQNNGV. This CDR3 has 11 residues. The sequencing input was peripheral blood. The TCR originated in a man younger than 40 with active or convalescent COVID-19. This rearrangement joins TRBV11-2 to TRBJ1-5; the D is unclear. The CDR3 reads CASSLGGSQHF. The CDR3 region has the DNA TGTGCCAGCAGCTTAGGTGGGAGCCAGCATTTT.